One T cell receptor (beta chain) is described in this entry. The sample belongs to a study of T cell changes during pregnancy in multiple sclerosis. TCRdb's copy holds only in-frame clones and misses some; the assay was immunoSEQ multiplex PCR. Among about 8,500 clones listed, around nine tenths were seen once. This CDR3 is built from 14 residues. The V end lost 3 bases, the J end lost 2 bases, and 11 bases lay between the germline ends. CDR1 is SGHVS, CDR2 FNYEAQ, per germline. This sample comprised CD8+ T cells from peripheral blood mononuclear cells, obtained in the first trimester of pregnancy. The genes are TRBV7-6 and TRBJ2-7, with no clear D. This clonotype originated in a female donor in good health, enrolled as a control in a pregnancy study. CDR3 sequence: CASSLNPGAYEQYF. CDR3 bases: TGTGCCAGCAGCTTGAACCCCGGAGCCTACGAGCAGTACTTC.